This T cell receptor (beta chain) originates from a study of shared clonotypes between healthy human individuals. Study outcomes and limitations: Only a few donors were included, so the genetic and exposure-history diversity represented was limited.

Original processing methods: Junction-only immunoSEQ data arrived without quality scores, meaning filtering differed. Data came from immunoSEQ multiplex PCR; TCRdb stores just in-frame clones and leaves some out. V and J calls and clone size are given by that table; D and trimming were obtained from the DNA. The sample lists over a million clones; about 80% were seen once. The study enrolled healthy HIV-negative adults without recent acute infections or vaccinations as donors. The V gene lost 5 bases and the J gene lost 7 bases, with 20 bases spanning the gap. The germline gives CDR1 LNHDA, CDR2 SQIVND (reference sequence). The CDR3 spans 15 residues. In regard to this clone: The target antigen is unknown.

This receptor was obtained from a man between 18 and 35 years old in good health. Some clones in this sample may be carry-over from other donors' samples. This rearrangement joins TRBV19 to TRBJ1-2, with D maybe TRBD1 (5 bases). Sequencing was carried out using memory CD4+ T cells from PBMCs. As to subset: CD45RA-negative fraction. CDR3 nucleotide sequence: TGTGCCAGTAGTTTCGGGGGGGAGTTCACCCCTGGCTACACCTTC. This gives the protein CASSFGGEFTPGYTF.